The 27 T cell receptor beta chains below come from one sample, sequenced in a study of blood T cell repertoires in COVID-19 (dated by TCRdb to 2020 to 2022). To prepare the library, the immunoSEQ multiplex PCR assay was applied. TCRdb holds this immuneACCESS table with in-frame rearrangements only. Some clones are missing; in checked studies, unresolved V genes explain under half, and the rest has no known cause. In all, the sample holds around 140,000 clones, and roughly 80% of those were seen once. The top ten constitute 3.5% to 4% of the sample. Material: peripheral blood. All receptors derive from a man aged 65 to 79 who had recovered from COVID-19.

This clone was seen more than once but under ten times. The chain has TRBV7-8 and TRBJ2-7, with 14 bases identical to TRBD2. From germline, CDR1 is SGHVS and CDR2 FQNEAQ. Trimming at V came to 5 bases and at J to 7 bases, leaving 7 bases not matched to a gene. The CDR3 consists of 15 residues. The CDR3 here is CASSPGTSGRTEQYF. In nucleotides, the CDR3 is TGTGCCAGCAGCCCTGGGACTAGCGGGAGAACGGAGCAGTACTTC.

V gene TRBV18 combines with J gene TRBJ2-7, with 7 bases lining up with TRBD1. V lost 6 bases, J lost 3 bases, and 8 bases stayed unmatched. The germline gives CDR1 KGHSH, CDR2 LQKENI. The CDR3 has 14 residues. CDR3 residues: CASSTRQGIYEQYF. The CDR3 coding sequence is TGTGCCAGCTCCACTCGACAGGGTATCTACGAGCAGTACTTC.

The chain's CDR3 is CASIRRQGLERFF. Written as DNA, the CDR3 is TGCGCCAGCATAAGGAGACAGGGTCTTGAAAGGTTCTTC. J is TRBJ2-1 and V is TRBV10-1, with 7 bases fitting TRBD1. There are 13 residues in the CDR3. Looked up from germline, CDR1 is WNHNN and CDR2 is SYGVQD (reference sequence). V lost 7 bases to trimming and J lost 15 bases; unmatched junction nucleotides: 15.

V is TRBV9 and J is TRBJ2-3; 9 bases map to TRBD1. The length of the CDR3 is 15 residues. Trimming cost V 4 bases and J 1 base; bases outside gene matches: 4. The germline CDR1 and CDR2 sequences are SGDLS and YYNGEE. The CDR3 sequence is CASSLRDRGTDTQYF. The CDR3 bases are TGTGCCAGCAGCCTCCGGGACAGGGGCACAGATACGCAGTATTTT. Combining the CDR3 with reference TRBV9 and TRBJ2-3 gives the whole variable domain DSGVTQTPKHLITATGQRVTLRCSPRSGDLSVYWYQQSLDQGLQFLIQYYNGEERAKGNILERFSAQQFPDLHSELNLSSLELGDSALYFCASSLRDRGTDTQYFGPGTRLTVL.

V is TRBV19 and J is TRBJ2-1; D is uncertain. The CDR3 is 13 residues long. Germline values: CDR1 LNHDA, CDR2 SQIVND (reference sequence). Trimming stripped 4 bases from V and 4 bases from J, with 8 bases between. For the CDR3, the DNA is TGTGCCAGTAGTAGCACAGCATACAATGAGCAGTTCTTC. Amino acids: CASSSTAYNEQFF.

The chain has TRBV27 and TRBJ2-7, with 7 bases matching TRBD1. This CDR3 contains 14 residues. CDR1 and CDR2 (germline): MNHEY, SMNVEV (reference sequence). The J segment lost 6 bases and the V segment lost 4 bases, leaving 9 bases of the junction unmatched. The chain's CDR3 is CASSWAGGKGEQYF. CDR3 DNA: TGTGCCAGCAGTTGGGCAGGGGGAAAGGGCGAGCAGTACTTC.

The rearrangement links TRBV25-1 to TRBJ1-1; possible D gene TRBD1, 6 bases. Per germline, CDR1 MGHDK and CDR2 SYGVNS. V was shortened by 2 bases and J by 0 bases, with 10 bases between the two germline ends. CDR3 size: 15 residues. CDR3 sequence (DNA): TGTGCCAGCAGTGAAGGCGGGGGCCTGAACACTGAAGCTTTCTTT. Protein product: CASSEGGGLNTEAFF.

The genes are TRBV3-1 (or the pseudogene TRBV3-2) and TRBJ1-5, with D tentatively TRBD1 (5 bases). The CDR3 consists of 15 residues. Germline V gene lookup returns CDR1 LGHDT and CDR2 YNNKEL (reference sequence). V lost 1 base and J lost 4, with 11 bases in between. CDR3 loop: CASSQGLRGNQPQHF. The DNA for the CDR3 is TGTGCCAGCAGCCAAGGTCTCCGGGGGAATCAGCCCCAGCATTTT.

The chain combines TRBV2 with TRBJ2-2, with 7 positions matching TRBD1. The germline V gene encodes CDR1 SNHLY and CDR2 FYNNEI. CDR3 length: 15 amino acids. The junction had 6 bases not matched to a gene; V was cut back by 6 bases and J by 2 bases. The CDR3 coding sequence is TGTGCCAGCAGCTCCGGGACAGCAAACACCGGGGAGCTGTTTTTT. Protein sequence: CASSSGTANTGELFF. Full variable domain (remainder filled in from reference TRBV2 and TRBJ2-2): EPEVTQTPSHQVTQMGQEVILRCVPISNHLYFYWYRQILGQKVEFLVSFYNNEISEKSEIFDDQFSVERPDGSNFTLKIRSTKLEDSAMYFCASSSGTANTGELFFGEGSRLTVL.

The chain links TRBV12-5 to TRBJ2-7; tentative D call: TRBD2 (5 bases). The CDR3 totals 13 residues. Per germline, CDR1 LGHNT and CDR2 FRNRAP. Deletions cut 4 bases from V and 3 bases from J, with 10 bases between. CDR3 sequence (DNA): TGTGCTAGTGGTTCCGGACTTCACTACGAGCAGTACTTC. Protein product: CASGSGLHYEQYF.

The chain joins TRBV7-3 to TRBJ2-5, with 9 bases fitting TRBD2. Germline trimming cut 3 bases from V and 5 bases from J; bases unmatched to any gene: 7. The CDR3 has 15 amino acids. The germline V gene encodes CDR1 SGHTA and CDR2 FQGTGA. The CDR3 DNA reads as TGTGCCAGCAGCTTTGGCGGGAGGGCCCGGGAGACCCAGTACTTC. The encoded protein is CASSFGGRARETQYF. Supplemented by reference TRBV7-3 and TRBJ2-5, the full variable domain reads GAGVSQTPSNKVTEKGKYVELRCDPISGHTALYWYRQSLGQGPEFLIYFQGTGAADDSGLPNDRFFAVRPEGSVSTLKIQRTERGDSAVYLCASSFGGRARETQYFGPGTRLLVL.

The chain combines TRBV4-1 with TRBJ2-7, with a possible D match to TRBD2 (6 bases). The CDR3 length is 15 residues. The V and J ends lost 4 bases and 9 bases respectively, with 22 bases between them. The germline gives CDR1 MGHRA, CDR2 YSYEKL. CDR3 protein: CASSPTPGLEIGQYF. Here the CDR3 DNA reads TGCGCCAGCAGCCCCACACCGGGACTTGAAATCGGGCAGTACTTC.

This clone was seen many times. J is TRBJ2-7 and V is TRBV2; 11 bases map to TRBD2. Per the germline V gene, CDR1 is SNHLY and CDR2 is FYNNEI. The J segment lost 7 bases and the V segment lost 2 bases, leaving 4 bases of the junction unmatched. This CDR3 region has 14 residues. This CDR3 reads CASSEPLAGVEQYF. The CDR3 DNA reads as TGTGCCAGCAGTGAACCACTAGCGGGAGTGGAGCAGTACTTC.

The chain employs TRBV18 and TRBJ1-5; the D gene is possibly TRBD1 (5 bases). Germline V lookup: CDR1 KGHSH, CDR2 LQKENI. Trimming stripped 6 bases from V and 4 bases from J, with 13 bases between. The CDR3 sequence is 14 residues long. The CDR3 spells CASSELDSNQPQHF. Written as DNA, the CDR3 is TGTGCCAGCTCTGAATTAGACAGTAATCAGCCCCAGCATTTT.

The rearrangement links TRBV24-1 to TRBJ2-3; TRBD1 aligns across 9 bases. The germline V gene has CDR1 KGHDR and CDR2 SFDVKD. The length of the CDR3 is 13 residues. With 10 bases clipped from V and 4 bases from J, the junction kept 5 bases outside the gene matches. DNA for the CDR3: TGTGCCACTGGGGACAGGGAATCAGATACGCAGTATTTT. Its protein product is CATGDRESDTQYF.

The chain uses TRBV10-3 and TRBJ2-1; TRBD2 is a possible D gene (6 bases). The CDR3 totals 14 residues. CDR1 is ENHRY, CDR2 SYGVKD, per germline. Trimming took off 4 bases at V and 1 base at J, with 8 bases between the two ends. CDR3 in amino acids: CAISGRGSYNEQFF. The DNA of the CDR3 is TGTGCCATCAGTGGGCGGGGTTCCTACAATGAGCAGTTCTTC.

The chain recombines TRBV28 with TRBJ2-3; 13 bases map to TRBD2. V lost 5 bases and J lost 3; bases outside the gene matches: 5. Germline CDR1 and CDR2: MDHEN and SYDVKM. This CDR3 is 16 amino acids long. The CDR3 reads CASSETSGRRTDTQYF. CDR3 bases: TGTGCCAGCAGTGAGACTAGCGGGAGGAGGACAGATACGCAGTATTTT. Filled out from reference TRBV28 and TRBJ2-3, the complete variable domain reads DVKVTQSSRYLVKRTGEKVFLECVQDMDHENMFWYRQDPGLGLRLIYFSYDVKMKEKGDIPEGYSVSREKKERFSLILESASTNQTSMYLCASSETSGRRTDTQYFGPGTRLTVL.

The gene calls are TRBV2 and TRBJ2-3; weak D call: TRBD1 (6 bases). Looked up from germline, CDR1 is SNHLY and CDR2 is FYNNEI. The V end lost 10 bases, the J end lost 2 bases, and 13 bases lay between the germline ends. The CDR3 extends over 13 amino acids. CDR3 sequence reads: CANSGDLTDTQYF. For the CDR3, the DNA is TGTGCCAACTCAGGGGACCTCACAGATACGCAGTATTTT.

The CDR3 DNA reads as TGTGCCAGCAGCCCAGAGGCCACAATGCGGGTGCGCGGGGAGCTGTTTTTT. Protein: CASSPEATMRVRGELFF. J is TRBJ2-2 and V is TRBV9, with D perhaps matching TRBD2 (5 bases). This CDR3 has 17 amino acids. CDR1 SGDLS and CDR2 YYNGEE come from the germline V gene. The V end lost 4 bases, the J end lost 7 bases, and 23 bases lay between the germline ends.

The chain links TRBV11-2 to TRBJ2-5; 7 bases are a match to TRBD2. There are 14 residues in the CDR3. The J segment lost 4 bases and the V segment lost 5 bases, leaving 7 bases of the junction unmatched. The germline V gene has CDR1 SGHAT and CDR2 FQNNGV. CDR3 DNA: TGTGCCAGCAGCCCGGGGGGAGCCCCAGAGACCCAGTACTTC. The encoded protein is CASSPGGAPETQYF.

This chain connects TRBV5-4 to TRBJ2-1; D is possibly TRBD2 (5 bases). This CDR3 contains 13 residues. CDR1 SGHNT and CDR2 YYREEE come from the germline V gene (reference sequence). Trimming left V 6 bases short and J 8 bases short, with 15 bases between. As DNA, the CDR3 is TGTGCCAGCACCCCTGGGGTCGGGGATGAGCAGTTCTTC. Amino acid sequence: CASTPGVGDEQFF. The whole variable domain, filled in from reference TRBV5-4 and TRBJ2-1, reads ETGVTQSPTHLIKTRGQQVTLRCSSQSGHNTVSWYQQALGQGPQFIFQYYREEENGRGNFPPRFSGLQFPNYSSELNVNALELDDSALYLCASTPGVGDEQFFGPGTRLTVL.

The chain has TRBV5-1 and TRBJ2-5; the match to TRBD2 covers 7 bases. The V gene end was trimmed by 6 bases and the J gene end by 9 bases; junction bases not matched to a gene: 20. CDR3 length: 16 residues. Germline V gene data show CDR1 as SGHRS and CDR2 as YFSETQ. CDR3 in DNA: TGCGCCAGCATCCTGTCCCCCGGGACTGGGAGCGGGGCCCAGTACTTC. Its protein is CASILSPGTGSGAQYF.

V usage is TRBV4-3 and J usage is TRBJ2-7, with TRBD2 as a possible D gene (5 bases). The CDR3 consists of 14 residues. Germline loops: CDR1 LGHNA, CDR2 YSLEER. V lost 2 bases and J lost 6, with 14 bases in between. CDR3 in amino acids: CASSQRETSIEQYF. In DNA form, the CDR3 reads TGCGCCAGCAGCCAAAGGGAGACGTCAATCGAGCAGTACTTC.

J is TRBJ2-1 and V is TRBV5-8; tentatively, D is TRBD2 (5 bases). The CDR3 runs 16 residues. Between the trimmed V and J ends, which lost 3 bases and 0 bases, there was a span of 13 bases. In germline, CDR1 is SGHTS, CDR2 YDEGEE. CDR3 protein: CASSSTTASSYNEQFF. CDR3 coding DNA: TGTGCCAGCAGCTCGACTACAGCGAGCTCCTACAATGAGCAGTTCTTC. The whole variable domain, filled in from reference TRBV5-8 and TRBJ2-1, reads EAGVTQSPTHLIKTRGQQATLRCSPISGHTSVYWYQQALGLGLQFLLWYDEGEERNRGNFPPRFSGRQFPNYSSELNVNALELEDSALYLCASSSTTASSYNEQFFGPGTRLTVL.

V is TRBV15 and J is TRBJ2-5, with 7 bases that match TRBD2. After removal of 3 bases from V and 4 bases from J, the junction contained 8 bases not matched to a gene. The CDR3 extends over 15 amino acids. Germline CDR1 and CDR2: LNHNV and YYDKDF (reference sequence). CDR3: CATSSDLGGRETQYF. The CDR3 DNA is TGTGCCACCAGCAGTGACCTCGGGGGGAGAGAGACCCAGTACTTC.

CDR3 region: CASSFGGMNTEAFF. The CDR3 region has the DNA TGTGCCAGCAGTTTTGGGGGCATGAACACTGAAGCTTTCTTT. The rearrangement links TRBV28 to TRBJ1-1, with D perhaps TRBD1 (6 bases). The CDR3 has 14 residues. The germline V gene encodes CDR1 MDHEN and CDR2 SYDVKM. Trimming took 3 bases from V and 0 from J, leaving 8 bases between them.

This clone was found many times. This chain links TRBV5-4 with TRBJ2-1, with D possibly matching TRBD2 (7 bases). V was trimmed by 7 bases and J by 7 bases, leaving 18 bases between them. This CDR3 has 14 amino acids. Germline CDR1 SGHNT, CDR2 YYREEE (reference sequence). CDR3 protein: CASQGREKKNEQFF. The CDR3 region has the DNA TGTGCCAGCCAGGGGCGGGAGAAAAAAAATGAGCAGTTCTTC.